This T cell receptor (beta chain) was observed in a study of control samples from healthy donors and cancer patients. Some clones are missing from TCRdb's copy, which holds only in-frame ones; the method was immunoSEQ multiplex PCR. The table lists fewer than 200,000 clones, around 93% of them singletons. Trimming removed 4 bases from V and 4 bases from J, with 7 bases in between. Germline assignment: CDR1 ENHRY and CDR2 SYGVKD. The CDR3 extends over 13 amino acids. The V and J genes are TRBV10-3 and TRBJ1-4; D is perhaps TRBD1 (5 bases). Sequencing was carried out using blood. The clonotype originates from an older woman in good health. CDR3 residues: CAISGRVNEKLFF. Written as DNA, the CDR3 is TGTGCCATCAGTGGCAGGGTTAATGAAAAACTGTTTTTT.